This entry lists 20 T cell receptor beta chains sequenced from one sample in a study of OX40 agonist ivuxolimab in advanced cancers. Assay: immunoSEQ multiplex PCR; the TCRdb copy retains only in-frame clones and omits some. In the table there are about 70,000 clones, about three quarters of which are singletons. The sequences come from CD4+ or CD8+ T cells sorted from blood, collected in a trial of the OX40 agonist ivuxolimab. The receptors originated from an adult with an advanced solid tumor such as melanoma, head and neck, liver or kidney cancer.

V and J are TRBV6-6 and TRBJ2-3; no definite D call. The CDR3 runs to 12 residues. Trimming removed 7 bases from V and 3 bases from J, with 8 bases in between. Germline assignment: CDR1 MNHNY and CDR2 SVGAGI (reference sequence). The CDR3 DNA sequence: TGTGCCAGCACCCTTCAGACAGATACGCAGTATTTT. It yields the protein CASTLQTDTQYF.

This CDR3 reads CASSVGRLSGNTIYF. The DNA for the CDR3 is TGTGCCAGCAGCGTCGGACGCCTCTCTGGAAACACCATATATTTT. The J gene is TRBJ1-3, the V gene TRBV7-9; D unresolved. Germline loops: CDR1 SEHNR, CDR2 FQNEAQ (reference sequence). Between the trimmed V and J ends, which lost 5 bases and 0 bases, there was a span of 11 bases. The CDR3 consists of 15 residues.

This clone was seen a single time. Compared with germline, one end of the junction differs, possibly owing to a read error. J is TRBJ2-3 and V is TRBV5-4; possibly TRBD1 or TRBD2 for D (6 bases each). Germline assignment: CDR1 SGHNT and CDR2 YYREEE (reference sequence). CDR3 length: 16 amino acids. The CDR3 DNA sequence: TGTGCCAGCAGGTTGGGGGGCGGAGCTCCCACAGATACGCAGTATTTT. It specifies CASRLGGGAPTDTQYF. Full variable domain (outside the CDR3, taken from reference TRBV5-4 and TRBJ2-3): ETGVTQSPTHLIKTRGQQVTLRCSSQSGHNTVSWYQQALGQGPQFIFQYYREEENGRGNFPPRFSGLQFPNYSSELNVNALELDDSALYLCASRLGGGAPTDTQYFGPGTRLTVL.

The V call is TRBV11-2, the J call TRBJ2-7, with D unclear. The CDR3 runs 15 residues. Germline V gives CDR1 SGHAT, CDR2 FQNNGV. Trimming cost V 0 bases and J 2 bases, with 11 bases left between them. For the CDR3, the DNA is TGTGCCAGCAGCTTAGAACAAGGGATACCCTACGAGCAGTACTTC. It codes for CASSLEQGIPYEQYF.

This clone was counted between two and nine times. The junction departs from the called germline gene at one end, perhaps through a read error. The chain combines TRBV7-7 with TRBJ1-5; no firm D call. CDR3 length: 12 residues. The germline V gene has CDR1 SSHAT and CDR2 FNYEAQ (reference sequence). The CDR3 DNA reads as TGTGCTAGCAGCCCTCAACGGCAGCCCCAGCATTTT. Its translation: CASSPQRQPQHF.

The chain employs TRBV15 and TRBJ2-1; TRBD2 agrees at 7 bases. This CDR3 contains 17 residues. V shed 0 bases and J 3 bases; nucleotides not matched to a gene: 8. Germline loops: CDR1 LNHNV, CDR2 YYDKDF (reference sequence). CDR3 region: CATSRDLTSAGYNEQFF. The CDR3 nucleotides are TGTGCCACCAGCAGAGATCTCACTAGCGCGGGCTACAATGAGCAGTTCTTC. Looking up the rest from reference TRBV15 and TRBJ2-1 gives the full variable domain: DAMVIQNPRYQVTQFGKPVTLSCSQTLNHNVMYWYQQKSSQAPKLLFHYYDKDFNNEADTPDNFQSRRPNTSFCFLDIRSPGLGDTAMYLCATSRDLTSAGYNEQFFGPGTRLTVL.

The V gene is TRBV7-8, the J gene TRBJ2-5; 8 bases are a match to TRBD1. With the DNA end fitting TRBJ2-7 better, the J assignment may be wrong. CDR1 is SGHVS, CDR2 FQNEAQ, per germline. The CDR3 contains 15 residues. CDR3 sequence reads: CASSLADRDSYEQYF. Written as DNA, the CDR3 is TGTGCCAGCAGCTTAGCGGACAGGGATTCCTACGAGCAGTACTTC.

The chain employs TRBV6-1 and TRBJ1-1, with 8 bases that match TRBD1. Unmatched junction bases numbered 6, after V lost 6 bases and J lost 3 bases. This CDR3 contains 14 residues. Germline CDR1 reads MNHNS; CDR2 reads SASEGT. The CDR3 DNA is TGTGCCAGCAGAAGGACAGGGTGGGACACTGAAGCTTTCTTT. Translated, it gives CASRRTGWDTEAFF.

The chain uses TRBV7-3 and TRBJ2-1; D ambiguous. The V end was cut by 1 base, the J end by 6 bases, with 7 bases between. This CDR3 has 13 amino acids. Germline values: CDR1 SGHTA, CDR2 FQGTGA. The CDR3 is CASSLNTANEQFF. In DNA, the CDR3 is TGTGCCAGCAGCTTAAATACCGCCAATGAGCAGTTCTTC.

This chain uses TRBV6-1 with TRBJ1-3, with 10 bases identical to TRBD1. The CDR3 is 18 amino acids. V shed 3 bases and J 1 base; nucleotides not matched to a gene: 9. CDR1 is MNHNS, CDR2 SASEGT, per germline. CDR3 in amino acids: CASSDHVPGQGSGNTIYF. The CDR3 DNA sequence: TGTGCCAGCAGTGACCATGTTCCGGGACAGGGGTCTGGAAACACCATATATTTT.

The chain carries TRBV6-5 and TRBJ2-7, with 8 bases lining up with TRBD1. Germline V gene lookup returns CDR1 MNHEY and CDR2 SVGAGI. Germline trimming cut 6 bases from V and 2 bases from J; bases unmatched to any gene: 9. The length of the CDR3 is 15 residues. The CDR3 DNA sequence: TGTGCCAGCAGCCCCAACGGACAGGGACCCTACGAGCAGTACTTC. Translation gives CASSPNGQGPYEQYF.

This chain connects TRBV6-4 to TRBJ2-2, with D uncertain. The V gene's germline CDR1 is MRHNA and CDR2 SNTAGT. The CDR3 loop spans 14 amino acids. V was trimmed by 2 bases and J by 0 bases, leaving 4 bases between them. CDR3 coding DNA: TGTGCCAGCAGTGACCGGGCGAACACCGGGGAGCTGTTTTTT. This gives the protein CASSDRANTGELFF.

Turning to this clone: Distinct nucleotide sequences in the sample also encode this CDR3. This sequence joins TRBV7-2 and TRBJ2-7; the D gene is possibly TRBD1 (5 bases). CDR3 size: 12 residues. V was trimmed by 2 bases and J by 3 bases, leaving 5 bases between them. Germline V gene data show CDR1 as SGHTA and CDR2 as FQGNSA. CDR3 DNA sequence: TGTGCCAGCAGCTTACAGGGCTACGAGCAGTACTTC. Translating it yields CASSLQGYEQYF.

The chain couples TRBV18 to TRBJ1-1; D perhaps matches TRBD1 (6 bases). Trimming took off 0 bases at V and 5 bases at J, with 13 bases between the two ends. Per germline, CDR1 KGHSH and CDR2 LQKENI. The CDR3 runs 15 residues. This CDR3 reads CASSPPQGTRTEAFF. In DNA, the CDR3 is TGTGCCAGCTCACCACCACAGGGTACGCGAACTGAAGCTTTCTTT.

The rearrangement uses TRBV7-8 and TRBJ2-2; 7 positions agree with TRBD2. The germline gives CDR1 SGHVS, CDR2 FQNEAQ. CDR3 size: 15 residues. Trimming removed 3 bases from V and 5 bases from J; junction bases left unmatched: 6. The CDR3 loop is CASSFPTGGTGELFF. The CDR3 bases are TGTGCCAGCAGCTTTCCCACCGGGGGGACCGGGGAGCTGTTTTTT.

This chain uses TRBV5-1 with TRBJ1-4; D remains ambiguous. V was trimmed by 5 bases and J by 5 bases, leaving 13 bases between them. The CDR3 contains 14 residues. CDR1 and CDR2 from the germline V gene are SGHRS and YFSETQ. The CDR3 here is CASRGGEPNEKLFF. In DNA form, the CDR3 reads TGCGCCAGCAGGGGCGGGGAACCGAATGAAAAACTGTTTTTT.

V usage is TRBV5-1 and J usage is TRBJ1-6; D call uncertain. The CDR3 spans 14 residues. V lost 4 bases and J lost 9, with 14 bases in between. Germline V gene data show CDR1 as SGHRS and CDR2 as YFSETQ. The CDR3 sequence is CASSLGQIGSPLHF. CDR3 DNA sequence: TGCGCCAGCAGCCTGGGCCAAATCGGTTCACCCCTCCACTTT. Looking up the rest from reference TRBV5-1 and TRBJ1-6 gives the full variable domain: KAGVTQTPRYLIKTRGQQVTLSCSPISGHRSVSWYQQTPGQGLQFLFEYFSETQRNKGNFPGRFSGRQFSNSRSEMNVSTLELGDSALYLCASSLGQIGSPLHFGNGTRLTVT.

This clone was recorded only once. The J gene is TRBJ2-1, the V gene TRBV11-3; 10 bases align to TRBD2. CDR3 length: 16 residues. The V gene's germline CDR1 is SGHNT and CDR2 YENEEA. J was trimmed by 4 bases and V by 5 bases; bases with no gene match: 8. The DNA of the CDR3 is TGTGCCAGCAGCACCAGACTAGCGGGTGGTTACAATGAGCAGTTCTTC. This gives the protein CASSTRLAGGYNEQFF.

This chain connects TRBV2 to TRBJ1-2; D gene unclear. The V gene's germline CDR1 is SNHLY and CDR2 FYNNEI. CDR3 length equals 13 residues. Between the trimmed V and J ends, which lost 3 bases and 2 bases, there was a span of 7 bases. CDR3 loop: CASSDQENYGYTF. CDR3 in DNA: TGTGCCAGCAGTGATCAAGAGAACTATGGCTACACCTTC.

As for this clone: The junction and the germline gene differ at one end; a read error may be behind it. The same CDR3 can be traced to other DNA sequences in this sample. The rearrangement links TRBV4-1 to TRBJ1-1; D is unresolved. Germline V gives CDR1 MGHRA, CDR2 YSYEKL. The CDR3 totals 14 residues. The DNA of the CDR3 is TGCGCCAGCAGTCAAGACCGGAGCTTCACTGAAGCTTTCTTT. Its translation: CASSQDRSFTEAFF.